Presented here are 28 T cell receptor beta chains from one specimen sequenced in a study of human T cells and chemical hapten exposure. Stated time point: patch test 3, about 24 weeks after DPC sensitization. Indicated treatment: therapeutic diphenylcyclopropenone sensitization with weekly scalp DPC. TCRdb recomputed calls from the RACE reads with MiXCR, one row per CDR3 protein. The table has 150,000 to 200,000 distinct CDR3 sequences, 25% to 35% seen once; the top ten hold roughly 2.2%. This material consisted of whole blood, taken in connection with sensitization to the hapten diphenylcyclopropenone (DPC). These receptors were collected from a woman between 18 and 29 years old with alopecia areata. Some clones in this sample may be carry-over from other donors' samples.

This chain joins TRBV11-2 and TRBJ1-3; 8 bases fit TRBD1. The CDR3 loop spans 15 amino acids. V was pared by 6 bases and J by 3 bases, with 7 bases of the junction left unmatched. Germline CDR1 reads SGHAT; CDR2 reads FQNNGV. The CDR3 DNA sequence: TGTGCCAGCAGTTCTCAGGGGGCTAGTGGAAACACCATATATTTT. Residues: CASSSQGASGNTIYF.

In DNA, the CDR3 is TGCGCCAGCAGCCCGGGTCCCCCCTCTTTACAGCCCCAGCATTTT. Translation: CASSPGPPSLQPQHF. This rearrangement joins TRBV4-1 to TRBJ1-5; D is uncertain. Germline CDR1 reads MGHRA; CDR2 reads YSYEKL. This CDR3 contains 15 residues. Trimming stripped 4 bases from V and 7 bases from J, with 17 bases between.

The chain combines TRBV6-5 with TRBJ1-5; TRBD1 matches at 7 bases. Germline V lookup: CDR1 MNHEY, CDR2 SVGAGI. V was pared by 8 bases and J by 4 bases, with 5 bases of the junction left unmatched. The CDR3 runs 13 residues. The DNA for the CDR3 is TGTGCCAGCGGAGGGGGCTGGAATCAGCCCCAGCATTTT. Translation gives CASGGGWNQPQHF.

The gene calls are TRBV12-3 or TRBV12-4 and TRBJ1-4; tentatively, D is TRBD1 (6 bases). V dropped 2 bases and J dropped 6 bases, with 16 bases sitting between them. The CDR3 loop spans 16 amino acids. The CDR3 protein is CASSLTLGQPHEKLFF. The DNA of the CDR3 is TGTGCCAGCAGTTTAACATTAGGACAGCCGCATGAAAAACTGTTTTTT.

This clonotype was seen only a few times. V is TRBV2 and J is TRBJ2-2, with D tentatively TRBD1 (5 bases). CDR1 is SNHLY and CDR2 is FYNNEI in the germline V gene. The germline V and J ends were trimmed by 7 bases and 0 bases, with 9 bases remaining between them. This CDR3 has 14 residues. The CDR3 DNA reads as TGTGCCAGCATCAGGGCCGCGAACACCGGGGAGCTGTTTTTT. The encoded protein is CASIRAANTGELFF.

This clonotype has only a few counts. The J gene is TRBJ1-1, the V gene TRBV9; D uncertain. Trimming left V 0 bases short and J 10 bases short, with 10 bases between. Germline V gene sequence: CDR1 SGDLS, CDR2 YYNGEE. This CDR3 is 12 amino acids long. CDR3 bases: TGTGCCAGCAGCGTAGAAGTGGAGGGAGCTTTCTTT. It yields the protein CASSVEVEGAFF.

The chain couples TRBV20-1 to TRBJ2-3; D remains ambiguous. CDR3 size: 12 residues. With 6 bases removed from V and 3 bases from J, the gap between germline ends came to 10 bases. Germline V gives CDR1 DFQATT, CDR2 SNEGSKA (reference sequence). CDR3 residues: CSAPASTDTQYF. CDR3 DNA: TGCAGTGCCCCTGCGAGTACAGATACGCAGTATTTT.

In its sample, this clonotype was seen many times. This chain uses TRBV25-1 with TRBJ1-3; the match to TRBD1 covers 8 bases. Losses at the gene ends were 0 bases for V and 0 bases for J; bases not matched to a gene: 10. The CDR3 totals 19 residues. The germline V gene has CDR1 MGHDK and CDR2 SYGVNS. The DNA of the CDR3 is TGTGCCAGCAGTGAATATCTAGATAAACAGGGGGACTCTGGAAACACCATATATTTT. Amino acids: CASSEYLDKQGDSGNTIYF.

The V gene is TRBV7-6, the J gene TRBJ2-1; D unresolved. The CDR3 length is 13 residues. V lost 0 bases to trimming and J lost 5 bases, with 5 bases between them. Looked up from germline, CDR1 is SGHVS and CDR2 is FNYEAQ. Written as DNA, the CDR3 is TGTGCCAGCAGCTTAGCACAGAACAATGAGCAGTTCTTC. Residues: CASSLAQNNEQFF.

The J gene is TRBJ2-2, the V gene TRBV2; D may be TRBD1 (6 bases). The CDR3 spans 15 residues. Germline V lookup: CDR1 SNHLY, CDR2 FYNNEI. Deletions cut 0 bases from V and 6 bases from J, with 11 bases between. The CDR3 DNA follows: TGTGCCAGCAGTGAAGCACCAACAGGGCCCGGGGAGCTGTTTTTT. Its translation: CASSEAPTGPGELFF.

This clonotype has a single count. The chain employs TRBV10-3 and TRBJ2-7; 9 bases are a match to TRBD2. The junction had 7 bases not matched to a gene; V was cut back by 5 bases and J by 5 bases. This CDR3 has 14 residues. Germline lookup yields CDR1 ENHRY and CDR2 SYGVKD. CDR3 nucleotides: TGTGCCATCAGTTCTAGCGGGATTACGAACGAGCAGTACTTC. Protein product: CAISSSGITNEQYF.

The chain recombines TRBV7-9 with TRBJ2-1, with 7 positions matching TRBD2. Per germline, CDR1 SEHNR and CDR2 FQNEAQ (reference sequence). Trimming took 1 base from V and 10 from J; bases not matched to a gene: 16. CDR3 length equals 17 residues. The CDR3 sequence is CASSLGLVQGGLKEQFF. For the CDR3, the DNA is TGTGCCAGCAGCTTAGGGTTGGTGCAGGGAGGGTTGAAGGAGCAGTTCTTC.

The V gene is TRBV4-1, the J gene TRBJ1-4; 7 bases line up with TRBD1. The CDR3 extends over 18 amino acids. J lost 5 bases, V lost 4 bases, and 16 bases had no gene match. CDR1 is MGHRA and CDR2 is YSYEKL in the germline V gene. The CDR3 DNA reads TGCGCCAGCAGCCCTTCTAGGTGGCAGGGGGAGATCAATGAAAAACTGTTTTTT. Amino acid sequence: CASSPSRWQGEINEKLFF.

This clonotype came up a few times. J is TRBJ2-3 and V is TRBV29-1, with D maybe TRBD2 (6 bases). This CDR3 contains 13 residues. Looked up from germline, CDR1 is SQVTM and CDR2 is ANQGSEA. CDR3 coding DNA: TGCGGCTACCTTCGGGGGAGCACAGATACGCAGTATTTT. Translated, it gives CGYLRGSTDTQYF.

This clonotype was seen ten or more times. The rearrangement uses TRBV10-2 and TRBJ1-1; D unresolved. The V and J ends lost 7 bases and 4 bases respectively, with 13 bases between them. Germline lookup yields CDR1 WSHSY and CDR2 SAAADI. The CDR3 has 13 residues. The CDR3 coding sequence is TGCGCCAGCATTTCGGGAATAAGCACTGAAGCTTTCTTT. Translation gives CASISGISTEAFF.

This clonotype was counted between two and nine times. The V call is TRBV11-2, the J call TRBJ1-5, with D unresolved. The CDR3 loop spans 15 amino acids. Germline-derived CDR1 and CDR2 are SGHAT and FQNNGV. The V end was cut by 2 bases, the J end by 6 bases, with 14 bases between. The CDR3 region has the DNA TGTGCCAGCAGCTTAACGGGAGGTGGGGTTCAGCCCCAGCATTTT. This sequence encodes CASSLTGGGVQPQHF.

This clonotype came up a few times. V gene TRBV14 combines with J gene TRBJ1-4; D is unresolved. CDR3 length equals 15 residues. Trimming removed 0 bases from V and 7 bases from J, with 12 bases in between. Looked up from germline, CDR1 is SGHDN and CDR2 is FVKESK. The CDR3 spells CASSQDLGSREKLFF. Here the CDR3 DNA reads TGTGCCAGCAGCCAAGATCTGGGCAGCCGTGAAAAACTGTTTTTT.

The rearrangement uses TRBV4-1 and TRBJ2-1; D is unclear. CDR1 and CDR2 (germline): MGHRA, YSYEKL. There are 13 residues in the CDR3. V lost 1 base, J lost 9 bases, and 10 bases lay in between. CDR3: CASSQGLSSEQFF. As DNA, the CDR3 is TGCGCCAGCAGCCAAGGCTTGTCCAGTGAGCAGTTCTTC.

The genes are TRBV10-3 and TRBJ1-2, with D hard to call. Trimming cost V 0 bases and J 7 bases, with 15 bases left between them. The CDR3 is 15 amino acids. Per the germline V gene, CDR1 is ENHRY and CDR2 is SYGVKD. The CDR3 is CAISESVGEHVGYTF. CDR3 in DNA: TGTGCCATCAGTGAGTCTGTTGGGGAACACGTTGGCTACACCTTC.

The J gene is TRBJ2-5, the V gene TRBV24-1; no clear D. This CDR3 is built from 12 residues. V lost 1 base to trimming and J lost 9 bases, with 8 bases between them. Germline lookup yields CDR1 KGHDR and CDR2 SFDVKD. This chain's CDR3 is CATSDFRGSQYF. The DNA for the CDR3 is TGTGCCACCAGTGATTTTAGAGGCTCCCAGTACTTC.

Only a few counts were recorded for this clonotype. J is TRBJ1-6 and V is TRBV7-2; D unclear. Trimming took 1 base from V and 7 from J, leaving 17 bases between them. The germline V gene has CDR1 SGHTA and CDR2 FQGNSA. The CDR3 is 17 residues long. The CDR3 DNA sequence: TGTGCCAGCAGCTTAGTTGGCAGCCCGGGAAAGAATTCACCCCTCCACTTT. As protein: CASSLVGSPGKNSPLHF.

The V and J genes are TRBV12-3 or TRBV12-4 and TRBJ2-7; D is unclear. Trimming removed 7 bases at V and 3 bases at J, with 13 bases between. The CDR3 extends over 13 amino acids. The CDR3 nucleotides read TGTGCCAGCACTCTTAGAAAGGGCTACGAGCAGTACTTC. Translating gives CASTLRKGYEQYF.

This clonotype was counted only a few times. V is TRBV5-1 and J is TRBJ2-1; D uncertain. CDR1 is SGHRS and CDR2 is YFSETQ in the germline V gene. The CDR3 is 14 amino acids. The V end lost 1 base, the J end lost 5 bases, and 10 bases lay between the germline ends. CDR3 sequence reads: CASSLPRTHNEQFF. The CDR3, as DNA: TGCGCCAGCAGCTTGCCAAGAACCCACAATGAGCAGTTCTTC.

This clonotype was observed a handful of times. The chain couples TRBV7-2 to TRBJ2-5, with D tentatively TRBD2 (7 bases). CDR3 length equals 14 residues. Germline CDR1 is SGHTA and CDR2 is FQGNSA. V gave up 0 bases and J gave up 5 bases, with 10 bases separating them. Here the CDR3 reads CASSLAGGRETQYF. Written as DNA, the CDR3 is TGTGCCAGCAGCTTAGCGGGGGGGCGGGAGACCCAGTACTTC. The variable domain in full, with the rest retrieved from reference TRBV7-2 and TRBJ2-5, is GAGVSQSPSNKVTEKGKDVELRCDPISGHTALYWYRQSLGQGLEFLIYFQGNSAPDKSGLPSDRFSAERTGGSVSTLTIQRTQQEDSAVYLCASSLAGGRETQYFGPGTRLLVL.

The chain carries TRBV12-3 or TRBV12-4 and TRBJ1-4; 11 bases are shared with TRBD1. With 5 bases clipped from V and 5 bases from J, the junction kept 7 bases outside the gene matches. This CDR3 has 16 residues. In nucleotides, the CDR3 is TGTGCCAGCAGTCCGGACAGGGGGCTGGTGAATGAAAAACTGTTTTTT. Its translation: CASSPDRGLVNEKLFF.

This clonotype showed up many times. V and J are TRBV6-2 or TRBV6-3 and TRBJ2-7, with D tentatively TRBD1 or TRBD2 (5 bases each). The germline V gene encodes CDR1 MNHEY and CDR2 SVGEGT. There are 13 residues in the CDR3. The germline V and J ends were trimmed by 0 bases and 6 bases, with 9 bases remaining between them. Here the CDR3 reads CASSYSSGREQYF. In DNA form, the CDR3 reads TGTGCCAGCAGTTACTCTTCGGGACGCGAGCAGTACTTC.

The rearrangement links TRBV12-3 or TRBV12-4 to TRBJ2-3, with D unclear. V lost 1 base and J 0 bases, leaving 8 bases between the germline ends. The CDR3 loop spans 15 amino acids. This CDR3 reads CASSLGRPSTDTQYF. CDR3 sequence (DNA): TGTGCCAGCAGTTTAGGCAGGCCTAGCACAGATACGCAGTATTTT.

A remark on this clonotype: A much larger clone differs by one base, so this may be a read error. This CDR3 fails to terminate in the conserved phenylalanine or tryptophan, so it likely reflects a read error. The CDR3 sequence: CSAEGGANTEAFS. DNA of the CDR3: TGCAGTGCGGAAGGGGGGGCAAACACTGAAGCTTTCTCT. The J gene is TRBJ1-1, the V gene TRBV20-1; D perhaps matches TRBD1 (6 bases). CDR1 and CDR2 from the germline V gene are DFQATT and SNEGSKA (reference sequence). The CDR3 consists of 13 residues. The V end lost 6 bases, the J end lost 2 bases, and 13 bases lay between the germline ends.